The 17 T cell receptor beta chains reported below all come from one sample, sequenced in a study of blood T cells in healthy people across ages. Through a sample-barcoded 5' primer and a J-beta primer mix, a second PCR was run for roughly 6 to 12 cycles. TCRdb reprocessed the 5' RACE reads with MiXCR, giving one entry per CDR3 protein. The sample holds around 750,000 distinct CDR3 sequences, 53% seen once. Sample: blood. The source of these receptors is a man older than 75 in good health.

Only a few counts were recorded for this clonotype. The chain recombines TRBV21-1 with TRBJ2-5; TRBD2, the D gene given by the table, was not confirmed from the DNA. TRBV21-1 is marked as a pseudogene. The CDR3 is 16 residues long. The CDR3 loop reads CASSNSTSGMEETQYF. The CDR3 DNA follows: TGTGCCAGCAGCAATAGCACTAGCGGGATGGAAGAGACCCAGTACTTC.

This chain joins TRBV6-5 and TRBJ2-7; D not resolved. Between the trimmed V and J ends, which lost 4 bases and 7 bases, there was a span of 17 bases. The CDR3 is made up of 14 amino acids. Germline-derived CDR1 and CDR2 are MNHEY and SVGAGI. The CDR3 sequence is CASSLAARAFEQYF. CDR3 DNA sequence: TGTGCCAGCAGTTTGGCGGCGCGCGCGTTTGAGCAGTACTTC.

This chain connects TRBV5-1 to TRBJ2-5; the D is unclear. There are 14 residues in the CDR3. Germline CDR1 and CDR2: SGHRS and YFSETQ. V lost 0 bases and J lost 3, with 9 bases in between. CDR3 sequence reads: CASSLAGQKETQYF. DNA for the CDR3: TGCGCCAGCAGCTTGGCCGGGCAGAAAGAGACCCAGTACTTC.

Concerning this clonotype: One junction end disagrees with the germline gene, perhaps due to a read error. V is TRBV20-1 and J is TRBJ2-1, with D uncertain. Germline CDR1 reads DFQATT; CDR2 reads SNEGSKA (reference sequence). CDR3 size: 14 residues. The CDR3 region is CSARDARHGNEQFF. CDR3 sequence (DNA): TGCAGTGCTCGAGACGCCCGGCACGGCAATGAGCAGTTCTTC.

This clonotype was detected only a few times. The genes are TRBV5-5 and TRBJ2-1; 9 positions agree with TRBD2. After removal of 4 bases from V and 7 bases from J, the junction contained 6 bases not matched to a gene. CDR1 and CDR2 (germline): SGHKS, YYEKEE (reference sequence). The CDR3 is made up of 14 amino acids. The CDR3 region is CASSTGLAHNEQFF. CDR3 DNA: TGTGCCAGCAGCACTGGACTAGCGCATAATGAGCAGTTCTTC.

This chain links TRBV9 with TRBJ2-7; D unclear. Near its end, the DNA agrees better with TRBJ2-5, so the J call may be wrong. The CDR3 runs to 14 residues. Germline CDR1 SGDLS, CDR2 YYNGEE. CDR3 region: CASSVGLREETQYF. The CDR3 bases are TGTGCCAGCAGCGTAGGATTACGTGAAGAGACCCAGTACTTC.

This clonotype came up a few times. The CDR3 reads CASSSSGTAVNEQFF. CDR3 DNA: TGTGCCAGCAGCTCATCCGGGACAGCGGTCAATGAGCAGTTCTTC. The V gene is TRBV7-9, the J gene TRBJ2-1, with 7 positions matching TRBD1. Germline V gene lookup returns CDR1 SEHNR and CDR2 FQNEAQ (reference sequence). Trimming cost V 4 bases and J 6 bases; bases outside gene matches: 9. This CDR3 contains 15 residues.

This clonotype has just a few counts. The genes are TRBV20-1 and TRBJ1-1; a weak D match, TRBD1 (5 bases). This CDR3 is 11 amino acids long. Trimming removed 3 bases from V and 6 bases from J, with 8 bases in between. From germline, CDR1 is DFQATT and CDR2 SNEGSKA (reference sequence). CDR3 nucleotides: TGCAGTGCTAGGGGAGGGGCTGAAGCTTTCTTT. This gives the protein CSARGGAEAFF.

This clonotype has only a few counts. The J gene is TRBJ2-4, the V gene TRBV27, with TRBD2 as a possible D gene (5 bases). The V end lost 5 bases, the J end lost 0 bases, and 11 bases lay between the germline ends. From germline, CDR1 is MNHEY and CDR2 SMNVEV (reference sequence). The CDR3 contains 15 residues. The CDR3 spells CASSQGLVAKNIQYF. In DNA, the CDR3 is TGTGCCAGCAGTCAAGGACTTGTAGCCAAAAACATTCAGTACTTC.

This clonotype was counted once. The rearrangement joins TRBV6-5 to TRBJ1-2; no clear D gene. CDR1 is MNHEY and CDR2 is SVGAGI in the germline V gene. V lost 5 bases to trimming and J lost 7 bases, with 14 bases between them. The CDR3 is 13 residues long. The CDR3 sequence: CASSNRIRSGYTF. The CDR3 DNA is TGTGCCAGCAGTAATCGGATCAGATCTGGCTACACCTTC.

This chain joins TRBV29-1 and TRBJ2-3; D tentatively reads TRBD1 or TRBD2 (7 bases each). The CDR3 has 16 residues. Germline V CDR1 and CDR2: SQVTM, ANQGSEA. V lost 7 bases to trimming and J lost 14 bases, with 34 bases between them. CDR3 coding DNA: TGCAGCGCTGCTCTCCGGGATGCAGGGGGGGACAGATACGCGTATTTT. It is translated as CSAALRDAGGDRYAYF.

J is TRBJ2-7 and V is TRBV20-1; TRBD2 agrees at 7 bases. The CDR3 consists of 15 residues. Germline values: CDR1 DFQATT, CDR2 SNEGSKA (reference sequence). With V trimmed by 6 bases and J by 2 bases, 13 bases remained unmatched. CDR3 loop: CSAARSGKSPYEQYF. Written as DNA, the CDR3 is TGCAGTGCCGCCCGGAGCGGGAAAAGTCCCTACGAGCAGTACTTC.

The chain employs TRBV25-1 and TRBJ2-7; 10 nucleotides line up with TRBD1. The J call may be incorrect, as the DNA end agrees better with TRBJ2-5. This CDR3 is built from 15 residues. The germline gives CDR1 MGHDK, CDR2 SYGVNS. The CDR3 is CASSARQGARETQYF. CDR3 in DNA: TGTGCCAGCAGTGCCAGACAGGGGGCTCGGGAGACCCAGTACTTC.

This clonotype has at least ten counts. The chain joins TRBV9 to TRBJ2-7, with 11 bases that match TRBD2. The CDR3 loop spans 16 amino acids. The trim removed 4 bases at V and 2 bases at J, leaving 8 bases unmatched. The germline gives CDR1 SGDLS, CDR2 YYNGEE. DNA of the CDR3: TGTGCCAGCAGCCCCTCCTCGGGACTAGCGGCCTACGAGCAGTACTTC. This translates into CASSPSSGLAAYEQYF.

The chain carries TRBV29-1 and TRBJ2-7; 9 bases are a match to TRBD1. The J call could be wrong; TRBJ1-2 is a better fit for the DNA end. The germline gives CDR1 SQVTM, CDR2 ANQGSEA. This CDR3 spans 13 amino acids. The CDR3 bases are TGCAGCGTTCTGAGCGGGACAGGGCACGGCTACACCTTC. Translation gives CSVLSGTGHGYTF.

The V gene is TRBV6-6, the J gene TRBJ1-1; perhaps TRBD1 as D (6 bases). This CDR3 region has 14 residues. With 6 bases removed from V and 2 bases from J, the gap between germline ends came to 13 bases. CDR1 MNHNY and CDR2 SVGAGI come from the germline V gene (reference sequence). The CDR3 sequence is CASSPPQGNTEAFF. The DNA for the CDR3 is TGTGCCAGCAGCCCACCACAGGGTAACACTGAAGCTTTCTTT.

CDR3 DNA: TGTGCCAGCAGCCCGGATGGCTCTTTGGAGCAGTACTTC. This sequence encodes CASSPDGSLEQYF. The chain employs TRBV11-3 and TRBJ2-7; D is undetermined. Trimming removed 5 bases at V and 7 bases at J, with 15 bases between. CDR3 length equals 13 residues. CDR1 and CDR2 from the germline V gene are SGHNT and YENEEA.